The 17 T cell receptor beta chains listed next were all sequenced from one sample in a study of T cells in Graves' hyperthyroidism and ophthalmopathy. Using RNA transcripts as the source, TCR beta CDR3 regions were amplified. The HTBI primer set drove a first-round RT-PCR of the TCR CDR3. TCRdb passed the multiplex PCR reads through MiXCR, listing each CDR3 protein once. This sample has roughly 580,000 distinct CDR3 sequences, with over 11% found just once. The sample taken for sequencing was blood. The receptors derive from a woman aged 30 to 39 with Graves' hyperthyroidism that later progressed to Graves' ophthalmopathy.

This sequence joins TRBV7-9 and TRBJ2-7; D is ambiguous. This CDR3 is 15 amino acids long. V was pared by 4 bases and J by 1 base, with 14 bases between. The V gene's germline CDR1 is SEHNR and CDR2 FQNEAQ (reference sequence). CDR3 loop: CASSSGRDTSYEQYF. CDR3 nucleotides: TGTGCCAGCAGCTCCGGCCGCGACACTTCCTACGAGCAGTACTTC. The variable domain in full, completed from reference TRBV7-9 and TRBJ2-7, reads DTGVSQNPRHKITKRGQNVTFRCDPISEHNRLYWYRQTLGQGPEFLTYFQNEAQLEKSRLLSDRFSAERPKGSFSTLEIQRTEQGDSAMYLCASSSGRDTSYEQYFGPGTRLTVT.

This clonotype has ten or more counts. V usage is TRBV30 and J usage is TRBJ2-1; 9 positions match TRBD2. Germline trimming cut 5 bases from V and 4 bases from J; bases unmatched to any gene: 0. The CDR3 contains 12 residues. Germline CDR1 GTSNPN, CDR2 SVGIG (reference sequence). CDR3: CAWLAGYNEQFF. The DNA of the CDR3 is TGTGCCTGGCTAGCGGGATACAATGAGCAGTTCTTC. Filled out from reference TRBV30 and TRBJ2-1, the complete variable domain reads SQTIHQWPATLVQPVGSPLSLECTVEGTSNPNLYWYRQAAGRGLQLLFYSVGIGQISSEVPQNLSASRPQDRQFILSSKKLLLSDSGFYLCAWLAGYNEQFFGPGTRLTVL.

This clonotype came up many times. The chain has TRBV5-1 and TRBJ2-1, with TRBD2 as a possible D gene (7 bases). Germline lookup yields CDR1 SGHRS and CDR2 YFSETQ. The length of the CDR3 is 17 residues. V shed 0 bases and J shed 8 bases, with 21 bases lying between them. CDR3 bases: TGCGCCAGCAGCTTGGCGTTGGGGGGGCCGCAAGGGGATGAGCAGTTCTTC. This encodes CASSLALGGPQGDEQFF.

Notes on this clonotype: A much larger clone is a single base away; this may be a read error. This chain joins TRBV29-1 and TRBJ2-6; D unresolved. The ends were cut back, 3 bases at V and 0 bases at J, with 12 bases in the middle. From germline, CDR1 is SQVTM and CDR2 ANQGSEA. The CDR3 covers 16 residues. CDR3 region: CSVEGIQRSGANVLTF. In DNA form, the CDR3 reads TGCAGCGTTGAGGGGATACAACGCTCTGGGGCCAACGTCCTGACTTTC.

This clonotype was found many times. V is TRBV12-3 or TRBV12-4 and J is TRBJ1-1, with 8 bases lining up with TRBD1. Trimming at V came to 5 bases and at J to 1 base, leaving 15 bases not matched to a gene. The CDR3 runs 18 residues. In DNA, the CDR3 is TGTGCCAGCAGTCATTTCCGATTTTTGACAGGGGAGAACACTGAAGCTTTCTTT. It is translated as CASSHFRFLTGENTEAFF.

This clonotype was found many times. The rearrangement joins TRBV28 to TRBJ1-5, with a weak D call TRBD1 (5 bases). Trimming left V 3 bases short and J 4 bases short, with 13 bases between. The CDR3 spans 15 residues. In germline, CDR1 is MDHEN, CDR2 SYDVKM. This CDR3 is CASSLAGTYNQPQHF. In DNA form, the CDR3 reads TGTGCCAGCAGTTTGGCCGGGACCTATAATCAGCCCCAGCATTTT.

This clonotype was counted ten times or more. This rearrangement joins TRBV7-2 to TRBJ2-1; 15 nucleotides align to TRBD2. Per germline, CDR1 SGHTA and CDR2 FQGNSA. CDR3 length equals 16 residues. J was trimmed by 9 bases and V by 1 base; bases with no gene match: 4. CDR3 coding DNA: TGTGCCAGCAGCTTAGGCCGGACTAGCGGGAGGGCTGAGCAGTTCTTC. This gives the protein CASSLGRTSGRAEQFF. The full variable domain, in which reference TRBV7-2 and TRBJ2-1 provide the parts outside the CDR3, is GAGVSQSPSNKVTEKGKDVELRCDPISGHTALYWYRQSLGQGLEFLIYFQGNSAPDKSGLPSDRFSAERTGGSVSTLTIQRTQQEDSAVYLCASSLGRTSGRAEQFFGPGTRLTVL.

This sequence joins TRBV19 and TRBJ2-2; D is unclear. Germline loops: CDR1 LNHDA, CDR2 SQIVND (reference sequence). This CDR3 has 12 amino acids. The V gene lost 2 bases and the J gene lost 7 bases, with 5 bases spanning the gap. The chain's CDR3 is CASSILYGELFF. CDR3 nucleotide sequence: TGTGCCAGTAGTATACTGTACGGGGAGCTGTTTTTT. Full variable domain (missing parts from reference TRBV19 and TRBJ2-2): DGGITQSPKYLFRKEGQNVTLSCEQNLNHDAMYWYRQDPGQGLRLIYYSQIVNDFQKGDIAEGYSVSREKKESFPLTVTSAQKNPTAFYLCASSILYGELFFGEGSRLTVL.

The CDR3 here is CASSLQQGRIDTQYF. The CDR3, as DNA: TGTGCCAGCAGCTTACAACAGGGCAGGATAGATACGCAGTATTTT. The V gene is TRBV7-3, the J gene TRBJ2-3, with a possible D match to TRBD1 (6 bases). The CDR3 has 15 amino acids. V dropped 2 bases and J dropped 5 bases, with 14 bases sitting between them. Germline V CDR1 and CDR2: SGHTA, FQGTGA. Full variable domain (missing parts from reference TRBV7-3 and TRBJ2-3): GAGVSQTPSNKVTEKGKYVELRCDPISGHTALYWYRQSLGQGPEFLIYFQGTGAADDSGLPNDRFFAVRPEGSVSTLKIQRTERGDSAVYLCASSLQQGRIDTQYFGPGTRLTVL.

This clonotype showed up many times. The chain recombines TRBV3-1 with TRBJ2-1; 10 positions agree with TRBD1. The germline gives CDR1 LGHDT, CDR2 YNNKEL (reference sequence). The CDR3 runs 13 residues. V lost 6 bases to trimming and J lost 8 bases; unmatched junction nucleotides: 4. This CDR3 is CASRSTGGDEQFF. CDR3 sequence (DNA): TGTGCCAGCAGGTCGACAGGGGGCGATGAGCAGTTCTTC.

In this sample, this clonotype turned up many times. The V gene is TRBV29-1, the J gene TRBJ2-1; unclear D gene. The CDR3 is 13 amino acids. Germline CDR1 SQVTM, CDR2 ANQGSEA. The germline V and J ends were trimmed by 8 bases and 4 bases, with 15 bases remaining between them. CDR3 sequence reads: CSSETVGYNEQFF. CDR3 nucleotides: TGCAGCTCTGAGACCGTAGGGTACAATGAGCAGTTCTTC.

To note about this clonotype: It may be a read error: a sequence one base away is much more abundant. This rearrangement joins TRBV3-1 to TRBJ1-5; maybe TRBD1 (5 bases). The CDR3 covers 13 residues. Germline-derived CDR1 and CDR2 are LGHDT and YNNKEL (reference sequence). V was clipped by 4 bases and J by 8 bases, with 12 bases between them. CDR3 sequence reads: CASSREGGEPQHF. The DNA for the CDR3 is TGTGCCAGCAGCCGAGAGGGAGGGGAGCCCCAGCATTTT.

The sample holds many counts of this clonotype. The J gene is TRBJ2-7, the V gene TRBV5-1, with 8 positions matching TRBD1. The CDR3 spans 13 residues. Trimming cost V 4 bases and J 7 bases; bases outside gene matches: 7. Germline V gene sequence: CDR1 SGHRS, CDR2 YFSETQ. The CDR3 DNA reads as TGCGCCAGCAGCCAGACAGGGGATCGGGAGCAGTACTTC. Translation gives CASSQTGDREQYF. The complete variable domain, with remaining parts taken from reference TRBV5-1 and TRBJ2-7, reads KAGVTQTPRYLIKTRGQQVTLSCSPISGHRSVSWYQQTPGQGLQFLFEYFSETQRNKGNFPGRFSGRQFSNSRSEMNVSTLELGDSALYLCASSQTGDREQYFGPGTRLTVT.

The chain combines TRBV3-1 with TRBJ1-2; 8 positions agree with TRBD1. The V and J ends lost 6 bases and 7 bases, in that order; junction bases with no gene match: 10. The CDR3 has 14 residues. Germline CDR1 reads LGHDT; CDR2 reads YNNKEL (reference sequence). CDR3 DNA sequence: TGTGCCAGCAGTAAAACAGGGGGATTCTCTGGCTACACCTTC. It specifies CASSKTGGFSGYTF.

This chain connects TRBV10-2 to TRBJ2-7, with 8 nucleotides matching TRBD1. The CDR3 runs to 15 residues. Losses at the gene ends were 6 bases for V and 2 bases for J; bases not matched to a gene: 9. Germline values: CDR1 WSHSY, CDR2 SAAADI. CDR3 DNA sequence: TGCGCCAGCAGCGGACGACAGGGGAGTCCCTACGAGCAGTACTTC. Residues: CASSGRQGSPYEQYF.

The V gene is TRBV7-8, the J gene TRBJ1-1, with D unclear. Per germline, CDR1 SGHVS and CDR2 FQNEAQ. The CDR3 is 13 residues long. Deletions cut 4 bases from V and 7 bases from J, with 13 bases between. The CDR3 loop reads CASSSMAEDEAFF. CDR3 in DNA: TGTGCCAGCAGCTCCATGGCTGAGGATGAAGCTTTCTTT.

The sample holds many counts of this clonotype. The chain combines TRBV27 with TRBJ2-1, with D uncertain. The CDR3 contains 14 residues. V was cut by 0 bases and J by 8 bases, with 11 bases left in between. Per germline, CDR1 MNHEY and CDR2 SMNVEV (reference sequence). CDR3 sequence: CASSLSNTEDEQFF. Here the CDR3 DNA reads TGTGCCAGCAGTTTATCGAACACCGAGGATGAGCAGTTCTTC.